This note documents a single T cell receptor beta chain sequence. Its antigen is as yet unknown. The data originate from a study of blood T cells in healthy people across ages. Study-level findings and limits: Changes seen in expanded clonotypes were possibly confounded by donor CMV status left unknown. Long-lived donors carried more naive CD4+ cells and greater diversity than aged donors. Investigators viewed diversity estimates from one million T cells as underestimates, the study reported.

CDR1 is SGHTA, CDR2 FQGNSA, per germline. V was pared by 7 bases and J by 5 bases, with 16 bases between. The CDR3 length is 14 residues. A second roughly 7 to 12 cycle PCR used barcoded and J-beta primers. The template-switch adaptor was a 5' adaptor with 12 random nucleotides. It tagged each cDNA molecule. One entry per CDR3 protein results from TCRdb running MiXCR on the 5' RACE reads. The table has 720,000 or so distinct CDR3 sequences, roughly 43% seen once. The chain couples TRBV7-2 to TRBJ2-3; D possibly corresponds to TRBD1 (6 bases). Sequenced: blood. The source is a man at least 80 years old in good health. The CDR3 DNA sequence: TGTGCCAGCACCGCGACGAGGGGGAAAGATACGCAGTATTTT. It is translated as CASTATRGKDTQYF.